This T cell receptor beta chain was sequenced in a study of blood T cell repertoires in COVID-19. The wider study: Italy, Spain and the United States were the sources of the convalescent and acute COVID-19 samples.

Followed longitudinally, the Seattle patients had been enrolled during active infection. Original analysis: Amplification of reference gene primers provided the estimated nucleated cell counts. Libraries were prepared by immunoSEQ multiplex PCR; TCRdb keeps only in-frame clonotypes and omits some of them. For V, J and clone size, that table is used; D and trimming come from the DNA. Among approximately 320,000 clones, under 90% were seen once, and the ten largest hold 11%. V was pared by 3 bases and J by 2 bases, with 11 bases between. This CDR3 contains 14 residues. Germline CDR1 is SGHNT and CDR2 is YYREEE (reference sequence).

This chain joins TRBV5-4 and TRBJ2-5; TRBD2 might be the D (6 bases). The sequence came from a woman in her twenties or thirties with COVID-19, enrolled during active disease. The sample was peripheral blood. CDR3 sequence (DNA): TGTGCCAGCAGCTGGAATGCGGGGCAAGAGACCCAGTACTTC. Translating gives CASSWNAGQETQYF.